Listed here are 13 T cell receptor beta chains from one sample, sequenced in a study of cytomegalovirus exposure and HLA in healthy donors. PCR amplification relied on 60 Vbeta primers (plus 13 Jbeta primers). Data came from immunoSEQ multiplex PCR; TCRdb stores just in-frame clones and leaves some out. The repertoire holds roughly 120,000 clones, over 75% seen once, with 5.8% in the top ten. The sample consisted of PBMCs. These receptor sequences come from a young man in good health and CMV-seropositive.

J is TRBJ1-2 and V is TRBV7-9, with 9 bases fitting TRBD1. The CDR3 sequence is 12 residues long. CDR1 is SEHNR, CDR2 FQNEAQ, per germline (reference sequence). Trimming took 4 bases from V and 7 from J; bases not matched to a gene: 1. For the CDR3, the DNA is TGTGCCAGCAGCTCGGACAGGGGTGGCTACACCTTC. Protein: CASSSDRGGYTF.

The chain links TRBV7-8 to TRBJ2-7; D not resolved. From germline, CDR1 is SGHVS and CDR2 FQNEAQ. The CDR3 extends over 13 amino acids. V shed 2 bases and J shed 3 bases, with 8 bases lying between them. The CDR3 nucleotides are TGTGCCAGCAGCTTATTCTCGGGCTACGAGCAGTACTTC. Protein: CASSLFSGYEQYF.

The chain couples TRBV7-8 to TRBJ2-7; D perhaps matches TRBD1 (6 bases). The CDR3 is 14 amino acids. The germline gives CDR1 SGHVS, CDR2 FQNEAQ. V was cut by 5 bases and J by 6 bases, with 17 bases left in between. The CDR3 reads CASSHTGFRGEQYF. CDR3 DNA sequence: TGTGCCAGCAGCCATACAGGGTTTCGCGGCGAGCAGTACTTC.

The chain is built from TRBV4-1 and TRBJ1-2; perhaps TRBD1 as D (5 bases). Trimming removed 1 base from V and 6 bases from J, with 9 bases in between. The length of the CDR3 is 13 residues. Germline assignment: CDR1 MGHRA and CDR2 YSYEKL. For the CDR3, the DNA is TGCGCCAGCAGCCAAGGCCAGGGCGATGGCTACACCTTC. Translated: CASSQGQGDGYTF.

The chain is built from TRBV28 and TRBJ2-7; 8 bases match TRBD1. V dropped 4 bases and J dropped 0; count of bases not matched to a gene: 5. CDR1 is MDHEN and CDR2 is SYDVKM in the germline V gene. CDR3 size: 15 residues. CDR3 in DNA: TGTGCCAGCAGTTCGGGACAGGTTATCTCCTACGAGCAGTACTTC. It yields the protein CASSSGQVISYEQYF.

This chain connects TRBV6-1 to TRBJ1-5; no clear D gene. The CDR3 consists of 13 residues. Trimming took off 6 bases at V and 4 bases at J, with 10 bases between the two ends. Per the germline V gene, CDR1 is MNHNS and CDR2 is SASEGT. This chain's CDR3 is CASRATENQPQHF. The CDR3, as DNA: TGTGCCAGCAGAGCTACAGAGAATCAGCCCCAGCATTTT.

This CDR3 reads CASSPTTGVGYTEAFF. CDR3 DNA sequence: TGTGCCAGCAGCCCGACCACCGGGGTTGGGTACACTGAAGCTTTCTTT. The rearrangement links TRBV11-2 to TRBJ1-1; D not resolved. Germline V gene sequence: CDR1 SGHAT, CDR2 FQNNGV. V lost 5 bases and J 3 bases, leaving 19 bases between the germline ends. CDR3 length: 16 residues. The whole variable domain, remainder taken from reference TRBV11-2 and TRBJ1-1, is EAGVAQSPRYKIIEKRQSVAFWCNPISGHATLYWYQQILGQGPKLLIQFQNNGVVDDSQLPKDRFSAERLKGVDSTLKIQPAKLEDSAVYLCASSPTTGVGYTEAFFGQGTRLTVV.

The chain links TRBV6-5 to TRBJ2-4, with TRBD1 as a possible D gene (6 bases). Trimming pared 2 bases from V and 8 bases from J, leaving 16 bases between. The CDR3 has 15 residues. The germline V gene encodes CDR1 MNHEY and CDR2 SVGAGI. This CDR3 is CASSYANRARDIQYF. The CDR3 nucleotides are TGTGCCAGCAGTTACGCGAACAGGGCTCGGGACATTCAGTACTTC.

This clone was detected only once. Here the CDR3 reads CASSLVGDMAFF. CDR3 nucleotides: TGTGCCAGCAGCTTAGTTGGGGACATGGCTTTCTTT. This chain links TRBV11-2 with TRBJ1-1; maybe TRBD1 (6 bases). Trimming left V 1 base short and J 11 bases short, with 11 bases between. Germline V CDR1 and CDR2: SGHAT, FQNNGV. There are 12 residues in the CDR3.

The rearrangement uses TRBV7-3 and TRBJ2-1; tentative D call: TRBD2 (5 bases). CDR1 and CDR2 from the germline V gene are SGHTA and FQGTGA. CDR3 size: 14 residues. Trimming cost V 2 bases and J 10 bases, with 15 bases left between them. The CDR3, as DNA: TGTGCCAGCAGCTTAGCTGACTCCCGAGGGGAGCAGTTCTTC. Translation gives CASSLADSRGEQFF. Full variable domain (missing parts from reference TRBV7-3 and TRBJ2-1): GAGVSQTPSNKVTEKGKYVELRCDPISGHTALYWYRQSLGQGPEFLIYFQGTGAADDSGLPNDRFFAVRPEGSVSTLKIQRTERGDSAVYLCASSLADSRGEQFFGPGTRLTVL.

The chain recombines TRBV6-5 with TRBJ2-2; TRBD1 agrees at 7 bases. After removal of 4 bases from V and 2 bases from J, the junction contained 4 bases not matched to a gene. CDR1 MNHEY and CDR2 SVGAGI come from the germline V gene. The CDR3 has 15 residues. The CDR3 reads CASSLRGLNTGELFF. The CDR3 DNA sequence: TGTGCCAGCAGTTTAAGGGGGCTTAACACCGGGGAGCTGTTTTTT.

The CDR3 DNA reads as TGTGCCAGTAGTATCTTGGGCCGGGACAGGGGGCTGCGCACCGGGGAGCTGTTTTTT. Residues: CASSILGRDRGLRTGELFF. V and J are TRBV19 and TRBJ2-2; 12 bases agree with TRBD1. Per germline, CDR1 LNHDA and CDR2 SQIVND (reference sequence). The V gene end was trimmed by 3 bases and the J gene end by 4 bases; junction bases not matched to a gene: 12. The CDR3 runs to 19 residues.

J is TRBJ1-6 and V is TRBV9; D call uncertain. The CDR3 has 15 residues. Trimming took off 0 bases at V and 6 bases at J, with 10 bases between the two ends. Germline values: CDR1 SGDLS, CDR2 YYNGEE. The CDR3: CASSVVGYGNSPLHF. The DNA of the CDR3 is TGTGCCAGCAGCGTAGTCGGGTACGGTAATTCACCCCTCCACTTT.